Below are 16 T cell receptor beta chains sequenced from a single sample in a study of control samples from healthy donors and cancer patients. The assay was immunoSEQ multiplex PCR, and TCRdb's table has in-frame clones only and misses some. This sample has about 270,000 clones; about 80% occur once, and the top ten carry 13%. Sequenced material: PBMCs. The receptors shown here come from a woman aged 55-69 years with lung cancer.

This sequence joins TRBV3-1 (or the pseudogene TRBV3-2) and TRBJ2-1, with TRBD1 matching 11 bases. The CDR3 consists of 15 residues. V trimming: 3 bases; J trimming: 6 bases; junction bases outside the gene matches: 4. CDR1 is LGHDT, CDR2 YNNKEL, per germline (reference sequence). The CDR3 DNA follows: TGTGCCAGCAGCCAGGGACAGGGGGTGTTCAATGAGCAGTTCTTC. Amino acids: CASSQGQGVFNEQFF.

This chain joins TRBV3-1 (or the pseudogene TRBV3-2) and TRBJ1-5; TRBD1 is a possible D gene (6 bases). Looked up from germline, CDR1 is LGHDT and CDR2 is YNNKEL (reference sequence). V was shortened by 4 bases and J by 7 bases, with 23 bases between the two germline ends. The CDR3 contains 17 residues. CDR3 sequence (DNA): TGTGCCAGCAGCCGCGGAACCGGGACAACCAGGGGACAGCCCCAGCATTTT. Protein sequence: CASSRGTGTTRGQPQHF.

The chain carries TRBV19 and TRBJ1-2; TRBD1 matches 7 bases. The CDR3 sequence is 16 residues long. V was clipped by 3 bases and J by 2 bases; unmatched bases: 9. Germline CDR1 reads LNHDA; CDR2 reads SQIVND (reference sequence). The CDR3 here is CASSIRDRVVNYGYTF. In DNA, the CDR3 is TGTGCCAGTAGTATCCGCGACAGGGTCGTGAACTATGGCTACACCTTC.

V usage is TRBV18 and J usage is TRBJ1-2, with 7 bases identical to TRBD1. CDR3 length: 15 amino acids. The ends lost 6 bases at V and 2 bases at J; junction bases unmatched: 9. Germline V gene data show CDR1 as KGHSH and CDR2 as LQKENI. CDR3 in amino acids: CASSDRTGANYGYTF. CDR3 DNA: TGTGCCAGCTCTGATAGGACAGGAGCGAACTATGGCTACACCTTC.

This sequence joins TRBV28 and TRBJ1-2; 7 nucleotides agree with TRBD1. Germline CDR1 is MDHEN and CDR2 is SYDVKM. The J segment lost 8 bases and the V segment lost 5 bases, leaving 14 bases of the junction unmatched. The CDR3 is 15 amino acids. CDR3 nucleotides: TGTGCCAGCAGTCCCCTGACCCCAGGGGGAGGAGGCTACACCTTC. This codes for CASSPLTPGGGGYTF.

Worth noting for this clone: A much more abundant neighbour one base away suggests this may be a read error. The chain carries TRBV7-3 and TRBJ1-3; D call uncertain. V shed 4 bases and J shed 0 bases, with 4 bases lying between them. The CDR3 contains 13 residues. Germline V gene data show CDR1 as SGHTA and CDR2 as FQGTGA. The CDR3 is CASSSDSGNTIYF. The CDR3 DNA reads TGTGCCAGCAGCTCGGACTCTGGAAACACCATATATTTT.

V usage is TRBV10-3 and J usage is TRBJ2-1, with 9 positions matching TRBD2. The CDR3 covers 14 residues. After removal of 10 bases from V and 3 bases from J, the junction contained 7 bases not matched to a gene. Per the germline V gene, CDR1 is ENHRY and CDR2 is SYGVKD. CDR3 nucleotides: TGTGCCACCCGGCAGCGGGAGGACTACAATGAGCAGTTCTTC. It is translated as CATRQREDYNEQFF.

The chain is built from TRBV5-1 and TRBJ2-3; TRBD2 might be the D (5 bases). CDR3 size: 13 residues. Germline lookup yields CDR1 SGHRS and CDR2 YFSETQ. The V and J ends lost 3 bases and 4 bases respectively, with 9 bases between them. The CDR3 protein is CASSSTSSDTQYF. The CDR3 nucleotides read TGCGCCAGCAGCTCAACTAGTTCAGATACGCAGTATTTT.

The chain couples TRBV2 to TRBJ2-7; 7 positions match TRBD2. Unmatched junction bases numbered 3, after V lost 4 bases and J lost 0 bases. CDR1 and CDR2 from the germline V gene are SNHLY and FYNNEI. This CDR3 is 14 amino acids long. CDR3 loop: CASSVRGGSYEQYF. DNA for the CDR3: TGTGCCAGCAGTGTACGCGGGGGCTCCTACGAGCAGTACTTC. The full variable domain, in which reference TRBV2 and TRBJ2-7 provide the parts outside the CDR3, is EPEVTQTPSHQVTQMGQEVILRCVPISNHLYFYWYRQILGQKVEFLVSFYNNEISEKSEIFDDQFSVERPDGSNFTLKIRSTKLEDSAMYFCASSVRGGSYEQYFGPGTRLTVT.

The chain uses TRBV6-2 or TRBV6-3 and TRBJ2-2; TRBD1 aligns across 9 bases. CDR3 length equals 16 residues. The J segment lost 3 bases and the V segment lost 4 bases, leaving 6 bases of the junction unmatched. Germline CDR1 is MNHEY and CDR2 is SVGEGT. As DNA, the CDR3 is TGTGCCAGCAGTTCTAACAGGGGGCGCGACACCGGGGAGCTGTTTTTT. Encoded protein: CASSSNRGRDTGELFF.

This clone has only one observation. The rearrangement links TRBV12-5 to TRBJ2-5; D is unresolved. With 0 bases removed from V and 7 bases from J, the gap between germline ends came to 6 bases. Germline loops: CDR1 LGHNT, CDR2 FRNRAP. This CDR3 comprises 12 residues. CDR3 amino acids: CASGLVEATQYF. The DNA of the CDR3 is TGTGCTAGTGGTTTGGTAGAGGCGACCCAGTACTTC.

The chain carries TRBV12-3 or TRBV12-4 and TRBJ1-2; a possible D gene is TRBD1 (5 bases). The CDR3 has 13 residues. The germline V and J ends were trimmed by 6 bases and 8 bases, with 16 bases remaining between them. This chain's CDR3 is CASRRSGARGYTF. The CDR3 DNA reads TGTGCCAGCAGACGCAGCGGGGCTCGAGGCTACACCTTC.

This clone has a handful of counts. This chain links TRBV7-2 with TRBJ1-3, with unresolved D. The germline gives CDR1 SGHTA, CDR2 FQGNSA. Between the trimmed V and J ends, which lost 2 bases and 1 base, there was a span of 9 bases. The CDR3 is 15 residues long. CDR3 amino acids: CASSLTVGSGNTIYF. Written as DNA, the CDR3 is TGTGCCAGCAGCTTAACAGTTGGTTCTGGAAACACCATATATTTT.

This clone came up once. An end of the junction differs from the germline gene, which may be a read error. The V gene is TRBV25-1, the J gene TRBJ2-1; maybe TRBD2 (6 bases). The CDR3 consists of 14 residues. Germline loops: CDR1 MGHDK, CDR2 SYGVNS. The DNA for the CDR3 is TGTGCCAGCAGTGAATCCGGCAGCGCCGCGGGGTGGGTCTTC. As protein: CASSESGSAAGWVF.

CDR3 region: CASSLHLASSYNEQFF. The CDR3 DNA reads as TGTGCCAGCAGCCTACATCTAGCGTCCTCCTACAATGAGCAGTTCTTC. This sequence joins TRBV7-3 and TRBJ2-1; the D gene is possibly TRBD2 (6 bases). CDR1 and CDR2 (germline): SGHTA, FQGTGA. Trimming left V 5 bases short and J 0 bases short, with 14 bases between. This CDR3 comprises 16 residues.

This clone showed up just once. The J gene is TRBJ2-1, the V gene TRBV7-9; D is unresolved. Germline V gene lookup returns CDR1 SEHNR and CDR2 FQNEAQ (reference sequence). V lost 1 base and J lost 4, with 11 bases in between. This CDR3 spans 15 amino acids. The CDR3 sequence: CASSLGERLYNEQFF. CDR3 nucleotides: TGTGCCAGCAGCTTAGGGGAAAGACTTTACAATGAGCAGTTCTTC.